The 23 T cell receptor beta chains below come from one sample, sequenced in a study of T cell responses to AZD1222 COVID-19 vaccine. TCRdb's copy holds only in-frame clones and misses some; the assay was immunoSEQ multiplex PCR. The table has 140,000 or so clones, about 86% seen once. Specimen: peripheral blood, collected 28 days after the second AZD1222 dose. Receptors originate from an adult who received the AZD1222 COVID-19 vaccine.

The chain links TRBV9 to TRBJ1-3; tentative D call: TRBD1 (6 bases). CDR3 length: 17 residues. CDR1 is SGDLS and CDR2 is YYNGEE in the germline V gene. V lost 0 bases and J 2 bases, leaving 15 bases between the germline ends. Here the CDR3 DNA reads TGTGCCAGCAGCGTAGGGGGGACACCAGTAGCTGGAAACACCATATATTTT. It codes for CASSVGGTPVAGNTIYF.

The chain links TRBV28 to TRBJ2-5; 8 bases are a match to TRBD1. CDR3 length: 17 amino acids. Losses at the gene ends were 5 bases for V and 5 bases for J; bases not matched to a gene: 16. CDR1 is MDHEN and CDR2 is SYDVKM in the germline V gene. As DNA, the CDR3 is TGTGCCAGCAGTCCCTCCCGGACAGGGTGGATCCGGGAGACCCAGTACTTC. Amino acids: CASSPSRTGWIRETQYF.

The chain combines TRBV2 with TRBJ2-7, with D perhaps TRBD1 (6 bases). Germline lookup yields CDR1 SNHLY and CDR2 FYNNEI. The CDR3 totals 14 residues. V lost 1 base and J 3 bases, leaving 10 bases between the germline ends. CDR3 DNA: TGTGCCAGCAGTGAAGAGGGACACCGCTACGAGCAGTACTTC. As protein: CASSEEGHRYEQYF.

This clone was seen a single time. The V call is TRBV5-1, the J call TRBJ1-1; weak D call: TRBD1 (6 bases). Germline V gene lookup returns CDR1 SGHRS and CDR2 YFSETQ. The CDR3 is 16 residues long. Trimming took 6 bases from V and 1 from J, leaving 19 bases between them. In nucleotides, the CDR3 is TGCGCCAGCACCTCCTCAGCGGGACAAAAGAACACTGAAGCTTTCTTT. This sequence encodes CASTSSAGQKNTEAFF.

The CDR3 here is CASSVEGRATQYF. CDR3 DNA sequence: TGTGCCAGCAGCGTAGAAGGCCGGGCTACGCAGTATTTT. This chain links TRBV9 with TRBJ2-3; D unclear. The V end was cut by 0 bases, the J end by 8 bases, with 10 bases between. The germline gives CDR1 SGDLS, CDR2 YYNGEE. The CDR3 length is 13 residues.

The V and J genes are TRBV7-9 and TRBJ2-3; D is ambiguous. This CDR3 has 14 amino acids. V shed 8 bases and J shed 2 bases, with 14 bases lying between them. Germline V gene lookup returns CDR1 SEHNR and CDR2 FQNEAQ (reference sequence). DNA for the CDR3: TGTGCCAGCGCCACTATGCGGTTCACAGATACGCAGTATTTT. It encodes CASATMRFTDTQYF.

This sequence joins TRBV9 and TRBJ2-7; TRBD1 is a possible D gene (6 bases). The V and J ends lost 0 bases and 2 bases respectively, with 12 bases between them. The germline CDR1 and CDR2 sequences are SGDLS and YYNGEE. The CDR3 has 15 residues. For the CDR3, the DNA is TGTGCCAGCAGCGTAGCGACAGGCCAAACCTACGAGCAGTACTTC. Translating it yields CASSVATGQTYEQYF.

The chain joins TRBV12-5 to TRBJ2-3, with D possibly called TRBD1 or TRBD2 (5 bases each). V dropped 1 base and J dropped 3 bases, with 8 bases sitting between them. The germline V gene encodes CDR1 LGHNT and CDR2 FRNRAP. CDR3 length: 14 amino acids. CDR3 nucleotides: TGTGCTAGTGGTTTGGGGGGGAAAACAGATACGCAGTATTTT. As protein: CASGLGGKTDTQYF.

The V call is TRBV5-4, the J call TRBJ2-3, with 9 positions matching TRBD2. Per germline, CDR1 SGHNT and CDR2 YYREEE (reference sequence). The CDR3 contains 16 residues. V lost 4 bases, J lost 6 bases, and 12 bases stayed unmatched. CDR3 amino acids: CASSLGLASFLDTQYF. CDR3 nucleotide sequence: TGTGCCAGCAGCCTGGGACTAGCCTCCTTCCTGGATACGCAGTATTTT.

V gene TRBV29-1 combines with J gene TRBJ1-1; perhaps TRBD1 as D (6 bases). With 7 bases removed from V and 1 base from J, the gap between germline ends came to 13 bases. The length of the CDR3 is 13 residues. Per the germline V gene, CDR1 is SQVTM and CDR2 is ANQGSEA. CDR3 bases: TGCAGCGCGTATGTACAGGGGAACACTGAAGCTTTCTTT. It specifies CSAYVQGNTEAFF.

In its sample, this clone was seen once. The chain carries TRBV2 and TRBJ2-6, with 7 bases fitting TRBD1. Looked up from germline, CDR1 is SNHLY and CDR2 is FYNNEI. Trimming cost V 6 bases and J 0 bases; bases outside gene matches: 11. The CDR3 spans 18 residues. In nucleotides, the CDR3 is TGTGCCAGCAGCCGACAGGGAGCATCATACTCTGGGGCCAACGTCCTGACTTTC. Translating it yields CASSRQGASYSGANVLTF.

This clone was seen once. The chain has TRBV6-4 and TRBJ2-3, with D unresolved. The V and J ends lost 4 bases and 6 bases respectively, with 11 bases between them. The germline V gene has CDR1 MRHNA and CDR2 SNTAGT. CDR3 size: 13 residues. This CDR3 is CASSGSLWDTQYF. The CDR3 DNA follows: TGTGCCAGCAGTGGCTCCCTCTGGGATACGCAGTATTTT.

J is TRBJ2-3 and V is TRBV12-3 or TRBV12-4, with unresolved D. The CDR3 runs 13 residues. V lost 0 bases, J lost 4 bases, and 5 bases lay in between. In DNA, the CDR3 is TGTGCCAGCAGTTTAGCCGGCCCAGATACGCAGTATTTT. Protein sequence: CASSLAGPDTQYF.

The chain's CDR3 is CASKDWESTGELFF. In DNA form, the CDR3 reads TGTGCCAGCAAGGATTGGGAGTCCACCGGGGAGCTGTTTTTT. V gene TRBV2 combines with J gene TRBJ2-2; possibly TRBD2 for D (5 bases). The V gene lost 7 bases and the J gene lost 4 bases, with 13 bases spanning the gap. There are 14 residues in the CDR3. Per germline, CDR1 SNHLY and CDR2 FYNNEI.

This chain links TRBV5-1 with TRBJ1-6; possible D gene TRBD1, 5 bases. This CDR3 region has 13 residues. In germline, CDR1 is SGHRS, CDR2 YFSETQ. Trimming pared 1 base from V and 6 bases from J, leaving 5 bases between. The CDR3 DNA reads TGCGCCAGCAGCTTGCAGGGTAATTCACCCCTCCACTTT. Translated: CASSLQGNSPLHF.

This rearrangement joins TRBV19 to TRBJ1-5, with 7 bases identical to TRBD1. CDR3 length: 14 residues. V lost 9 bases, J lost 2 bases, and 7 bases stayed unmatched. The germline V gene encodes CDR1 LNHDA and CDR2 SQIVND (reference sequence). The CDR3 loop is CASDRVRGNQPQHF. Here the CDR3 DNA reads TGTGCCAGCGACAGGGTACGTGGCAATCAGCCCCAGCATTTT. Using reference TRBV19 and TRBJ1-5 for the parts outside the CDR3, the full variable domain is DGGITQSPKYLFRKEGQNVTLSCEQNLNHDAMYWYRQDPGQGLRLIYYSQIVNDFQKGDIAEGYSVSREKKESFPLTVTSAQKNPTAFYLCASDRVRGNQPQHFGDGTRLSIL.

This chain uses TRBV28 with TRBJ1-2; D is unresolved. CDR3 length: 12 residues. V lost 5 bases and J 4 bases, leaving 8 bases between the germline ends. The germline CDR1 and CDR2 sequences are MDHEN and SYDVKM. The CDR3 loop reads CASSLMGYGYTF. The DNA of the CDR3 is TGTGCCAGCAGTCTTATGGGCTATGGCTACACCTTC.

In its sample, this clone was seen a few times. The rearrangement uses TRBV10-2 and TRBJ1-4; D is possibly TRBD1 (5 bases). The V gene lost 6 bases and the J gene lost 1 base, with 6 bases spanning the gap. Germline CDR1 reads WSHSY; CDR2 reads SAAADI. The CDR3 length is 13 residues. The CDR3 loop reads CASRTETNEKLFF. For the CDR3, the DNA is TGCGCCAGCAGGACAGAAACTAATGAAAAACTGTTTTTT.

About this clone itself: One junction end disagrees with the germline gene, perhaps due to a read error. V and J are TRBV11-2 and TRBJ2-3; weak D call: TRBD1 (6 bases). In germline, CDR1 is SGHAT, CDR2 FQNNGV. The CDR3 has 14 residues. CDR3 residues: CASSIDRFPDTQYF. The DNA of the CDR3 is TGTGCCAGCAGCATAGACAGGTTCCCAGATACGCAGTATTTT.

This rearrangement joins TRBV30 to TRBJ2-7; 7 bases map to TRBD2. The CDR3 runs to 15 residues. Germline V gene sequence: CDR1 GTSNPN, CDR2 SVGIG (reference sequence). Losses at the gene ends were 1 base for V and 5 bases for J; bases not matched to a gene: 11. The CDR3 sequence is CAWSDVGAGSHEQYF. CDR3 nucleotide sequence: TGTGCCTGGAGTGATGTTGGAGCGGGGAGTCACGAGCAGTACTTC.

This chain uses TRBV7-2 with TRBJ2-2; no definite D call. CDR3 length equals 13 residues. Trimming stripped 5 bases from V and 2 bases from J, with 6 bases between. Germline V gives CDR1 SGHTA, CDR2 FQGNSA. The DNA for the CDR3 is TGTACCAGCAGCGCCTATAACACCGGGGAGCTGTTTTTT. Protein product: CTSSAYNTGELFF.

V and J are TRBV6-5 and TRBJ2-1; 9 bases match TRBD1. The CDR3 is made up of 15 amino acids. Germline lookup yields CDR1 MNHEY and CDR2 SVGAGI. V dropped 6 bases and J dropped 6; count of bases not matched to a gene: 9. In DNA, the CDR3 is TGTGCCAGCAGATTGGGACAGGGAGTATCCAATGAGCAGTTCTTC. The encoded protein is CASRLGQGVSNEQFF.

The J gene is TRBJ1-2, the V gene TRBV7-8; 7 positions agree with TRBD1. The CDR3 sequence is 14 residues long. The junction had 11 bases not matched to a gene; V was cut back by 6 bases and J by 7 bases. Germline V gives CDR1 SGHVS, CDR2 FQNEAQ. The CDR3 DNA follows: TGTGCCAGCAGTACCACGACAGGGATAGGTGGCTACACCTTC. Translating it yields CASSTTTGIGGYTF.